The T cell receptor (beta chain) under discussion was sequenced for a study of PD-1 blockade in classical Hodgkin lymphoma. Following autologous stem cell transplantation, relapse occurred in every patient, and exposure to brentuximab vedotin varied. Complete response, partial response or progressive disease constituted the best responses recorded. Study-level points and caveats: Some patients started nivolumab under 1 year after ASCT, and they were excluded.

The CDR3 is 13 amino acids. V gave up 0 bases and J gave up 4 bases, with 9 bases separating them. Germline values: CDR1 GTSNPN, CDR2 SVGIG (reference sequence). TCRdb's copy holds only in-frame clones and misses some; the assay was immunoSEQ multiplex PCR. The sample shows approximately 60,000 clones, 70% to 90% of them seen only once. A few counts support this clone. Its antigen is not known. Sample: peripheral blood mononuclear cells (PBMCs), taken at baseline. V is TRBV30 and J is TRBJ1-1; D gene ambiguous. The clonotype originates from a human donor with classical Hodgkin lymphoma. The CDR3, as DNA: TGTGCCTGGAGTGTAGGATTCGCCACTGAAGCTTTCTTT. It specifies CAWSVGFATEAFF. The variable domain in full, completed from reference TRBV30 and TRBJ1-1, reads SQTIHQWPATLVQPVGSPLSLECTVEGTSNPNLYWYRQAAGRGLQLLFYSVGIGQISSEVPQNLSASRPQDRQFILSSKKLLLSDSGFYLCAWSVGFATEAFFGQGTRLTVV.